Presented here are 2 T cell receptor beta chains from one specimen sequenced in a study of T cell responses to AZD1222 COVID-19 vaccine. Measured with immunoSEQ multiplex PCR; TCRdb has only the in-frame clones, and not every one. The sample carries about 140,000 clones, over 85% recorded once. The sample here was peripheral blood, taken on day 0 of AZD1222 vaccination. Every receptor here comes from an adult in good health.

The rearrangement uses TRBV3-1 (or the pseudogene TRBV3-2) and TRBJ2-1; D is possibly TRBD1 or TRBD2 (8 bases each). This CDR3 has 22 residues. V shed 1 base and J shed 4 bases, with 32 bases lying between them. Germline CDR1 and CDR2: LGHDT and YNNKEL (reference sequence). CDR3 loop: CASSQARSGSRGGTGAYNEQFF. In DNA form, the CDR3 reads TGTGCCAGCAGCCAAGCGCGGAGCGGGAGCCGAGGGGGGACAGGTGCTTACAATGAGCAGTTCTTC.

The V gene is TRBV5-6, the J gene TRBJ1-4, with 9 nucleotides matching TRBD1. Germline CDR1 is SGHDT and CDR2 is YYEEEE. The V segment lost 0 bases and the J segment 8 bases; nucleotides outside the gene matches: 5. The CDR3 extends over 15 amino acids. CDR3 residues: CASSLAGQGMEKLFF. CDR3 in DNA: TGTGCCAGCAGCTTGGCGGGACAGGGCATGGAAAAACTGTTTTTT. Combining the CDR3 with reference TRBV5-6 and TRBJ1-4 gives the whole variable domain DAGVTQSPTHLIKTRGQQVTLRCSPKSGHDTVSWYQQALGQGPQFIFQYYEEEERQRGNFPDRFSGHQFPNYSSELNVNALLLGDSALYLCASSLAGQGMEKLFFGSGTQLSVL.